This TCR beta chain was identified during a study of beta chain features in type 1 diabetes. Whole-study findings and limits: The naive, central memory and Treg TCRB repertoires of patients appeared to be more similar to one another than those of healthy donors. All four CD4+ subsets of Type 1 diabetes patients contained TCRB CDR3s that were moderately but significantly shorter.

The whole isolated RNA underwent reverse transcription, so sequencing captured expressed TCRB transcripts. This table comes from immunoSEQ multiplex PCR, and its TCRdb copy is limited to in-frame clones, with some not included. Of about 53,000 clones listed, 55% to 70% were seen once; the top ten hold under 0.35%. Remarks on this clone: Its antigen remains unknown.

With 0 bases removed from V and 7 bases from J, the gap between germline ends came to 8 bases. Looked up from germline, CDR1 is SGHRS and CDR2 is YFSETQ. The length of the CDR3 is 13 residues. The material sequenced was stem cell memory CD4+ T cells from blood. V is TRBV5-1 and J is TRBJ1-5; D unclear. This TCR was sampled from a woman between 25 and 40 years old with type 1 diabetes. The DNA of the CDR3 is TGCGCCAGCAGCTTGGGAGGAGGCCAGCCCCAGCATTTT. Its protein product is CASSLGGGQPQHF.